One and the same sample provided the 30 T cell receptor beta chains below, sequenced in a study of shared clonotypes between healthy human individuals. The naive CD8 fraction comprised CD45RO-negative cells positively selected for CCR7 and excluded terminally differentiated effector memory CD45RA+ cells. Clones were read by immunoSEQ multiplex PCR, and TCRdb kept only the in-frame ones, dropping some. Among about 2 million clones, about 95% were seen once, and the ten largest hold roughly 1%. Sequenced sample: naive CD8+ T cells sorted from blood. Source of these receptors: a man between 18 and 29 years old in good health.

The count of this clone is one. This sequence joins TRBV4-3 and TRBJ2-7; D is tentatively TRBD1 or TRBD2 (5 bases each). The CDR3 consists of 13 residues. The germline gives CDR1 LGHNA, CDR2 YSLEER. Between the trimmed V and J ends, which lost 1 base and 5 bases, there was a span of 9 bases. The CDR3 loop is CASSQAGADEQYF. The CDR3 nucleotides read TGCGCCAGCAGCCAAGCCGGGGCCGACGAGCAGTACTTC.

The chain employs TRBV9 and TRBJ2-5; the D gene is possibly TRBD1 (5 bases). The CDR3 has 14 residues. V was trimmed by 2 bases and J by 5 bases, leaving 13 bases between them. From germline, CDR1 is SGDLS and CDR2 YYNGEE. The CDR3 loop reads CASSVDILGETQYF. Here the CDR3 DNA reads TGTGCCAGCAGCGTGGACATCCTAGGGGAGACCCAGTACTTC.

CDR3 nucleotide sequence: TGTGCCAGCAGCTCATATACCGACAGGACATACGAGCAGTACTTC. As protein: CASSSYTDRTYEQYF. V is TRBV7-9 and J is TRBJ2-7; TRBD1 might be the D (6 bases). CDR1 and CDR2 from the germline V gene are SEHNR and FQNEAQ (reference sequence). V gave up 4 bases and J gave up 4 bases, with 17 bases separating them. The CDR3 consists of 15 residues.

The chain recombines TRBV4-2 with TRBJ2-2; no firm D call. CDR3 length: 14 residues. CDR1 is LGHNA, CDR2 YNFKEQ, per germline. The ends were cut back, 0 bases at V and 6 bases at J, with 8 bases in the middle. The CDR3 is CASSQDRLAGELFF. The CDR3, as DNA: TGTGCCAGCAGCCAAGACCGGTTGGCCGGGGAGCTGTTTTTT.

V gene TRBV10-1 combines with J gene TRBJ2-7; TRBD2 aligns across 8 bases. Germline-derived CDR1 and CDR2 are WNHNN and SYGVQD (reference sequence). The CDR3 is 14 residues long. Losses at the gene ends were 5 bases for V and 0 bases for J; bases not matched to a gene: 3. The CDR3 nucleotides are TGCGCCAGCAGTCGGAGCGGGAGCTCCTACGAGCAGTACTTC. Translated: CASSRSGSSYEQYF.

A word on this clone: The sample contains more than one DNA sequence encoding this CDR3. The chain couples TRBV4-3 to TRBJ1-2; 7 bases line up with TRBD1. The CDR3 has 14 residues. Germline trimming cut 0 bases from V and 4 bases from J; bases unmatched to any gene: 2. Germline V gene lookup returns CDR1 LGHNA and CDR2 YSLEER. The CDR3 DNA sequence: TGCGCCAGCAGCCAAGATAGGACAGGCTATGGCTACACCTTC. The encoded protein is CASSQDRTGYGYTF.

Points on this clone: The identical CDR3 is also encoded by other nucleotide sequences in the sample. This chain links TRBV27 with TRBJ2-3; D not certain. The CDR3 covers 13 residues. Between the trimmed V and J ends, which lost 3 bases and 3 bases, there was a span of 7 bases. From germline, CDR1 is MNHEY and CDR2 SMNVEV (reference sequence). The CDR3 bases are TGTGCCAGCAGTTTTTCCGGTACAGATACGCAGTATTTT. Translated: CASSFSGTDTQYF.

The V call is TRBV4-3, the J call TRBJ2-2, with D unresolved. The germline V and J ends were trimmed by 0 bases and 7 bases, with 15 bases remaining between them. The length of the CDR3 is 16 residues. Germline V gene lookup returns CDR1 LGHNA and CDR2 YSLEER. CDR3 residues: CASSQDWWPRGGELFF. The CDR3 DNA reads as TGCGCCAGCAGCCAAGATTGGTGGCCGAGAGGCGGGGAGCTGTTTTTT.

The chain uses TRBV2 and TRBJ2-7; D is unresolved. CDR1 is SNHLY and CDR2 is FYNNEI in the germline V gene. The V gene lost 7 bases and the J gene lost 0 bases, with 10 bases spanning the gap. The CDR3 is 13 residues long. The chain's CDR3 is CASTERNSYEQYF. The CDR3 region has the DNA TGTGCCAGCACCGAACGGAACTCCTACGAGCAGTACTTC.

The V call is TRBV11-3, the J call TRBJ2-1; D remains ambiguous. Between the trimmed V and J ends, which lost 4 bases and 9 bases, there was a span of 10 bases. There are 12 residues in the CDR3. Per the germline V gene, CDR1 is SGHNT and CDR2 is YENEEA. The CDR3 DNA follows: TGTGCCAGCAGCTCGGCTAGTTTTGAGCAGTTCTTC. This encodes CASSSASFEQFF.

In nucleotides, the CDR3 is TGTGCCAGCAGTTCGGACAGGGAGACGGGCACAGATACGCAGTATTTT. Protein product: CASSSDRETGTDTQYF. V usage is TRBV6-5 and J usage is TRBJ2-3; 8 positions agree with TRBD1. Trimming cost V 4 bases and J 1 base; bases outside gene matches: 7. CDR3 length equals 16 residues. The germline V gene has CDR1 MNHEY and CDR2 SVGAGI.

The J gene is TRBJ1-2, the V gene TRBV9, with 9 bases aligning to TRBD1. The CDR3 is made up of 15 amino acids. With V trimmed by 4 bases and J by 7 bases, 11 bases remained unmatched. Per germline, CDR1 SGDLS and CDR2 YYNGEE. The CDR3 sequence is CASSPRPGQGSGYTF. Written as DNA, the CDR3 is TGTGCCAGCAGCCCGCGGCCGGGACAGGGATCTGGCTACACCTTC.

This chain joins TRBV27 and TRBJ2-1; 9 bases agree with TRBD1. Germline loops: CDR1 MNHEY, CDR2 SMNVEV (reference sequence). CDR3 size: 17 residues. Trimming at V came to 3 bases and at J to 3 bases, leaving 9 bases not matched to a gene. The CDR3 protein is CASSLAPGTGYYNEQFF. In DNA form, the CDR3 reads TGTGCCAGCAGTTTGGCCCCCGGGACAGGGTACTACAATGAGCAGTTCTTC.

The chain uses TRBV2 and TRBJ1-5; TRBD1 is a possible D gene (6 bases). This CDR3 contains 13 residues. Trimming removed 7 bases at V and 0 bases at J, with 7 bases between. CDR1 and CDR2 from the germline V gene are SNHLY and FYNNEI. CDR3: CASMDSSNQPQHF. CDR3 nucleotide sequence: TGTGCCAGCATGGACAGTAGCAATCAGCCCCAGCATTTT.

The chain recombines TRBV4-1 with TRBJ2-3; unclear D gene. The CDR3 extends over 14 amino acids. V shed 1 base and J shed 0 bases, with 5 bases lying between them. Germline CDR1 MGHRA, CDR2 YSYEKL. The CDR3 nucleotides are TGCGCCAGCAGCCAAGTCCAGAGCACAGATACGCAGTATTTT. Translated: CASSQVQSTDTQYF.

This chain links TRBV19 with TRBJ1-1; D not resolved. V was cut by 9 bases and J by 3 bases, with 14 bases left in between. From germline, CDR1 is LNHDA and CDR2 SQIVND (reference sequence). The CDR3 sequence is 13 residues long. This CDR3 is CASSREKYTEAFF. The CDR3 coding sequence is TGTGCCAGCAGTCGAGAGAAGTACACTGAAGCTTTCTTT. The entire variable domain, with the rest obtained from reference TRBV19 and TRBJ1-1, is as follows: DGGITQSPKYLFRKEGQNVTLSCEQNLNHDAMYWYRQDPGQGLRLIYYSQIVNDFQKGDIAEGYSVSREKKESFPLTVTSAQKNPTAFYLCASSREKYTEAFFGQGTRLTVV.

V gene TRBV27 combines with J gene TRBJ2-1; D gene unclear. The germline V and J ends were trimmed by 5 bases and 7 bases, with 15 bases remaining between them. There are 14 residues in the CDR3. The germline gives CDR1 MNHEY, CDR2 SMNVEV (reference sequence). CDR3 loop: CASSPPSRLNEQFF. The CDR3 coding sequence is TGTGCCAGCAGTCCCCCGAGTAGGCTGAATGAGCAGTTCTTC.

V gene TRBV30 combines with J gene TRBJ2-7; 16 bases match TRBD2. Germline V gives CDR1 GTSNPN, CDR2 SVGIG (reference sequence). This CDR3 has 16 amino acids. The ends lost 1 base at V and 1 base at J; junction bases unmatched: 1. The CDR3 sequence: CAWSGGLAGGSYEQYF. The CDR3 coding sequence is TGTGCCTGGAGTGGGGGACTAGCGGGAGGGTCCTACGAGCAGTACTTC.

This chain joins TRBV5-6 and TRBJ1-2; 10 bases are shared with TRBD1. The V and J ends lost 4 bases and 3 bases, in that order; junction bases with no gene match: 9. Germline values: CDR1 SGHDT, CDR2 YYEEEE. The CDR3 is 16 amino acids. The CDR3 protein is CASSGTGVHEDYGYTF. CDR3 DNA sequence: TGTGCCAGCAGCGGGACAGGGGTACATGAAGACTATGGCTACACCTTC. The full variable domain, its missing parts supplied by reference TRBV5-6 and TRBJ1-2, is DAGVTQSPTHLIKTRGQQVTLRCSPKSGHDTVSWYQQALGQGPQFIFQYYEEEERQRGNFPDRFSGHQFPNYSSELNVNALLLGDSALYLCASSGTGVHEDYGYTFGSGTRLTVV.

The rearrangement uses TRBV4-2 and TRBJ2-7, with 13 bases identical to TRBD2. The trim removed 2 bases at V and 0 bases at J, leaving 13 bases unmatched. Germline-derived CDR1 and CDR2 are LGHNA and YNFKEQ. The CDR3 contains 20 residues. DNA of the CDR3: TGTGCCAGCAGCCAATCGACTAGCGGGGGGTCTTACACTAGCTCCTACGAGCAGTACTTC. Amino acid sequence: CASSQSTSGGSYTSSYEQYF.

V and J are TRBV27 and TRBJ1-2; 7 nucleotides align to TRBD1. The V and J ends lost 2 bases and 8 bases, in that order; junction bases with no gene match: 5. The CDR3 contains 13 residues. Germline V lookup: CDR1 MNHEY, CDR2 SMNVEV (reference sequence). This CDR3 reads CASSLRRGSGYTF. The CDR3 coding sequence is TGTGCCAGCAGTTTACGCAGGGGGTCCGGCTACACCTTC.

The CDR3 here is CASSLVGSGIDEQFF. As DNA, the CDR3 is TGTGCCAGCAGCTTAGTTGGTAGCGGGATTGATGAGCAGTTCTTC. The chain employs TRBV13 and TRBJ2-1; 8 nucleotides align to TRBD2. Per the germline V gene, CDR1 is PRHDT and CDR2 is FYEKMQ (reference sequence). The CDR3 runs 15 residues. V lost 1 base, J lost 8 bases, and 7 bases stayed unmatched.

This rearrangement joins TRBV9 to TRBJ1-6; 9 bases agree with TRBD1. Trimming removed 4 bases from V and 5 bases from J; junction bases left unmatched: 4. Per the germline V gene, CDR1 is SGDLS and CDR2 is YYNGEE. The length of the CDR3 is 15 residues. The CDR3 reads CASSYRDRDNSPLHF. CDR3 DNA: TGTGCCAGCAGCTATCGGGACAGGGATAATTCACCCCTCCACTTT.

The chain carries TRBV23-1 and TRBJ1-1; D remains ambiguous. TRBV23-1 is an open reading frame, and its role is uncertain. The length of the CDR3 is 10 residues. Trimming stripped 11 bases from V and 7 bases from J, with 11 bases between. CDR3 sequence (DNA): TGCGCCGGTGGGCTTATTGAAGCTTTCTTT. Amino acid sequence: CAGGLIEAFF.

This chain links TRBV7-2 with TRBJ1-1; 7 bases align to TRBD1. V gave up 0 bases and J gave up 3 bases; unmatched junction bases: 7. Germline V gene sequence: CDR1 SGHTA, CDR2 FQGNSA. CDR3 length: 16 amino acids. The CDR3 DNA follows: TGTGCCAGCAGCTTAGCTTCTGAGGGGGCTGACACTGAAGCTTTCTTT. It specifies CASSLASEGADTEAFF.

The V call is TRBV7-9, the J call TRBJ1-1; TRBD1 matches 8 bases. Losses at the gene ends were 3 bases for V and 2 bases for J; bases not matched to a gene: 8. CDR3 size: 16 residues. Germline values: CDR1 SEHNR, CDR2 FQNEAQ (reference sequence). The CDR3 here is CASSFSPGQGNTEAFF. The CDR3 nucleotides read TGTGCCAGCAGCTTTTCTCCAGGACAGGGAAACACTGAAGCTTTCTTT.

The chain combines TRBV5-1 with TRBJ2-7; D possibly uses TRBD1 or TRBD2 (5 bases each). Looked up from germline, CDR1 is SGHRS and CDR2 is YFSETQ. The CDR3 contains 14 residues. V lost 5 bases and J 2 bases, leaving 14 bases between the germline ends. The CDR3 reads CASSLWGSTYEQYF. In DNA, the CDR3 is TGCGCCAGCAGTCTTTGGGGGTCTACCTACGAGCAGTACTTC.

The rearrangement links TRBV4-3 to TRBJ1-6; no clear D gene. V was cut by 0 bases and J by 9 bases, with 15 bases left in between. CDR3 size: 16 residues. Germline CDR1 is LGHNA and CDR2 is YSLEER. The CDR3 DNA reads TGCGCCAGCAGCCAAGATCGGCGGGGAGTTGGTTCACCCCTCCACTTT. It encodes CASSQDRRGVGSPLHF.

This chain joins TRBV4-3 and TRBJ2-5, with D perhaps given as TRBD1 or TRBD2 (5 bases each). The CDR3 spans 15 residues. Germline V gene sequence: CDR1 LGHNA, CDR2 YSLEER. Trimming cost V 4 bases and J 5 bases, with 17 bases left between them. CDR3 loop: CASSPRAGGRETQYF. The CDR3 nucleotides are TGCGCCAGCAGCCCGAGGGCTGGGGGACGGGAGACCCAGTACTTC.

This clone was picked up one time. The chain is built from TRBV5-1 and TRBJ2-2, with 7 bases lining up with TRBD2. Germline V gene sequence: CDR1 SGHRS, CDR2 YFSETQ. With V trimmed by 3 bases and J by 7 bases, 15 bases remained unmatched. This CDR3 region has 17 residues. CDR3 DNA: TGCGCCAGCAGCTCTACTAGCGACTCCTTGCGATACGGGGAGCTGTTTTTT. Translating it yields CASSSTSDSLRYGELFF. The full variable domain, its missing parts supplied by reference TRBV5-1 and TRBJ2-2, is KAGVTQTPRYLIKTRGQQVTLSCSPISGHRSVSWYQQTPGQGLQFLFEYFSETQRNKGNFPGRFSGRQFSNSRSEMNVSTLELGDSALYLCASSSTSDSLRYGELFFGEGSRLTVL.